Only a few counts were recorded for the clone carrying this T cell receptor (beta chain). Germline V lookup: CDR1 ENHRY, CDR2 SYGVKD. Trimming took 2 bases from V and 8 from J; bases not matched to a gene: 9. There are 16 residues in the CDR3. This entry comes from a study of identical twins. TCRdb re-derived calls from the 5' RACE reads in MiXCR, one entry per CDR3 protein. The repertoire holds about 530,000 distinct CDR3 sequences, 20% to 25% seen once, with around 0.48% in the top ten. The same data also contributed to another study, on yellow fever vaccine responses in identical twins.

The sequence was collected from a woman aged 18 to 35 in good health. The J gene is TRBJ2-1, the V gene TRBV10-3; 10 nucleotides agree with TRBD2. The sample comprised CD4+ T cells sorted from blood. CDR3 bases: TGTGCCATCAGTGAGAGGGAGCGGGGGGGCGCGGATGAGCAGTTCTTC. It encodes CAISERERGGADEQFF.